A single T cell receptor (beta chain) is shown here with its context. Germline CDR1 is GTSNPN and CDR2 is SVGIG (reference sequence). The CDR3 is 16 amino acids. V lost 4 bases, J lost 2 bases, and 8 bases stayed unmatched. Under the authors' procedure: Quantification of nucleated cells was approximated via reference gene primer amplification. Repertoires were generated with immunoSEQ multiplex PCR, while TCRdb's copy carries only in-frame clones and drops some. That table gives V, J and clone size, and the DNA gave D and trimming. The sample carries 95,000 to 110,000 clones, 84% recorded once. These data belong to a study of blood T cell repertoires in COVID-19. The wider study: Samples representing acute and convalescent COVID-19 were sourced from the United States, Italy and Spain. In each case, the material was cDNA or gDNA derived from T cells, B-cell-depleted T cells, or PBMCs.

The J gene is TRBJ2-2, the V gene TRBV30; 9 positions agree with TRBD2. This TCR was recovered from a human donor in a cohort sampled during active COVID-19. Source material: peripheral blood. The DNA of the CDR3 is TGTGCCTGGATGGGGCTAGCGGGAAGTAACACCGGGGAGCTGTTTTTT. Its protein product is CAWMGLAGSNTGELFF.